The 29 T cell receptor beta chains below were found in one sample sequenced in a study of blood T cells in healthy people across ages. Alongside a J-beta primer mix, a sample-barcoded 5' primer served in a second PCR lasting roughly 7 to 12 cycles. TCRdb re-derived calls from the 5' RACE reads in MiXCR, one entry per CDR3 protein. This table has 500,000 to 650,000 distinct CDR3 sequences, about 28% appearing once. This same sample was also taken into another study, of T cells of mothers and their children.

Sequenced material: blood. The receptor source for this set is a boy younger than 10 in good health.

This clonotype came up a few times. The chain has TRBV30 and TRBJ1-5, with D possibly matching TRBD1 (5 bases). V was pared by 0 bases and J by 2 bases, with 14 bases between. The CDR3 loop spans 16 amino acids. CDR1 is GTSNPN and CDR2 is SVGIG in the germline V gene (reference sequence). CDR3 region: CAWSVGAAYGNQPQHF. CDR3 nucleotide sequence: TGTGCCTGGAGTGTAGGGGCAGCCTACGGCAATCAGCCCCAGCATTTT.

This clonotype was observed a few times. The CDR3 DNA follows: TGTGCCAGCAGTACAGGGGGGAATGGCTACACCTTC. Translation gives CASSTGGNGYTF. The chain joins TRBV6-5 to TRBJ1-2; 8 nucleotides agree with TRBD1. Trimming took 5 bases from V and 6 from J; bases not matched to a gene: 2. The germline CDR1 and CDR2 sequences are MNHEY and SVGAGI. CDR3 length: 12 residues.

This clonotype has a handful of counts. The gene calls are TRBV5-1 and TRBJ2-3, with a weak D call TRBD1 (6 bases). Trimming cost V 4 bases and J 2 bases, with 17 bases left between them. CDR3 length equals 16 residues. Per the germline V gene, CDR1 is SGHRS and CDR2 is YFSETQ. The CDR3 nucleotides read TGCGCCAGCAGCCCCGTAGGGGGAGTTTTCACAGATACGCAGTATTTT. It specifies CASSPVGGVFTDTQYF.

In its sample, this clonotype was seen a few times. V usage is TRBV6-6 and J usage is TRBJ1-4; D is unclear. Germline CDR1 is MNHNY and CDR2 is SVGAGI (reference sequence). The ends were cut back, 7 bases at V and 6 bases at J, with 15 bases in the middle. The CDR3 extends over 14 amino acids. The CDR3: CASIKRVGDEKLFF. CDR3 nucleotides: TGTGCCAGCATAAAAAGGGTGGGCGATGAAAAACTGTTTTTT.

This clonotype occurred a few times. This chain uses TRBV3-1 with TRBJ2-2, with TRBD2 matching over 7 bases. The CDR3 runs 17 residues. The V gene end was trimmed by 10 bases and the J gene end by 1 base; junction bases not matched to a gene: 15. Per the germline V gene, CDR1 is LGHDT and CDR2 is YNNKEL (reference sequence). CDR3 sequence (DNA): TGTGCCACCCCAAGGAGGGCCGTAGCGGGGAACACCGGGGAGCTGTTTTTT. Translated: CATPRRAVAGNTGELFF.

The V gene is TRBV5-1, the J gene TRBJ2-5; possible D gene TRBD2, 6 bases. The CDR3 has 17 residues. V lost 0 bases to trimming and J lost 5 bases, with 20 bases between them. Germline CDR1 reads SGHRS; CDR2 reads YFSETQ. CDR3 residues: CASSLAGSSAPWETQYF. CDR3 DNA: TGCGCCAGCAGCTTGGCCGGGAGTAGCGCCCCTTGGGAGACCCAGTACTTC. Full variable domain (rest looked up from reference TRBV5-1 and TRBJ2-5): KAGVTQTPRYLIKTRGQQVTLSCSPISGHRSVSWYQQTPGQGLQFLFEYFSETQRNKGNFPGRFSGRQFSNSRSEMNVSTLELGDSALYLCASSLAGSSAPWETQYFGPGTRLLVL.

The V gene is TRBV18, the J gene TRBJ2-3, with a weak D call TRBD1 (7 bases). In germline, CDR1 is KGHSH, CDR2 LQKENI. CDR3 length: 15 amino acids. The V gene lost 3 bases and the J gene lost 8 bases, with 18 bases spanning the gap. CDR3 nucleotides: TGTGCCAGCTCACCGGGAACAGGGGAGGCGGGTACGCAGTATTTT. Its translation: CASSPGTGEAGTQYF. The full variable domain, rest sourced from reference TRBV18 and TRBJ2-3, is NAGVMQNPRHLVRRRGQEARLRCSPMKGHSHVYWYRQLPEEGLKFMVYLQKENIIDESGMPKERFSAEFPKEGPSILRIQQVVRGDSAAYFCASSPGTGEAGTQYFGPGTRLTVL.

The chain recombines TRBV29-1 with TRBJ2-2; tentative D call: TRBD1 (6 bases). The CDR3 is made up of 14 amino acids. Trimming removed 4 bases from V and 1 base from J, with 10 bases in between. CDR1 is SQVTM and CDR2 is ANQGSEA in the germline V gene. The CDR3 coding sequence is TGCAGCGTTGGAGGGGACAAGAACACCGGGGAGCTGTTTTTT. Amino acids: CSVGGDKNTGELFF.

In its sample, this clonotype was seen a few times. This CDR3 reads CASSYGPQTGETQYF. The DNA of the CDR3 is TGTGCCAGCAGTTACGGGCCCCAAACAGGGGAGACCCAGTACTTC. The chain links TRBV14 to TRBJ2-1, with D possibly TRBD1 on 6 matching bases. The J call may not be correct, given that the DNA end is closer to TRBJ2-5. Germline CDR1 and CDR2: SGHDN and FVKESK. The CDR3 has 15 residues.

This clonotype came up a few times. This chain connects TRBV4-3 to TRBJ2-2; TRBD2 aligns across 7 bases. The trim removed 0 bases at V and 4 bases at J, leaving 5 bases unmatched. CDR3 length equals 16 residues. The germline V gene encodes CDR1 LGHNA and CDR2 YSLEER. CDR3 amino acids: CASSQEEGGPTGELFF. CDR3 bases: TGCGCCAGCAGCCAAGAGGAGGGAGGGCCCACCGGGGAGCTGTTTTTT.

This chain links TRBV13 with TRBJ2-2; D possibly corresponds to TRBD1 (6 bases). V lost 3 bases and J 7 bases, leaving 21 bases between the germline ends. Germline V gene sequence: CDR1 PRHDT, CDR2 FYEKMQ (reference sequence). This CDR3 has 17 amino acids. The CDR3: CASSFGPPRGLGGELFF. CDR3 DNA: TGTGCCAGCAGCTTTGGACCTCCCAGGGGATTAGGCGGGGAGCTGTTTTTT.

The J gene is TRBJ1-2, the V gene TRBV10-3; perhaps TRBD1 as D (5 bases). CDR3 length: 12 residues. Trimming left V 6 bases short and J 4 bases short, with 9 bases between. The germline CDR1 and CDR2 sequences are ENHRY and SYGVKD. CDR3 sequence: CAIRRDSYGYTF. CDR3 nucleotide sequence: TGTGCCATCAGGAGGGACTCCTATGGCTACACCTTC.

J is TRBJ2-5 and V is TRBV7-6, with TRBD2 matching 8 bases. This CDR3 has 15 residues. The V segment lost 7 bases and the J segment 5 bases; nucleotides outside the gene matches: 12. CDR1 and CDR2 (germline): SGHVS, FNYEAQ. CDR3 bases: TGTGCCAGCACCATTACCCCCAGCGGGGGTGAGACCCAGTACTTC. Its translation is CASTITPSGGETQYF. Filled out from reference TRBV7-6 and TRBJ2-5, the complete variable domain reads GAGVSQSPRYKVTKRGQDVALRCDPISGHVSLYWYRQALGQGPEFLTYFNYEAQQDKSGLPNDRFSAERPEGSISTLTIQRTEQRDSAMYRCASTITPSGGETQYFGPGTRLLVL.

This clonotype was counted only a few times. The CDR3 loop reads CASSQGQGAYYGYTF. The CDR3 nucleotides are TGTGCCAGCAGCCAGGGACAGGGGGCTTACTATGGCTACACCTTC. The J gene is TRBJ1-2, the V gene TRBV5-8, with TRBD1 matching 12 bases. The V gene end was trimmed by 4 bases and the J gene end by 3 bases; junction bases not matched to a gene: 4. The CDR3 contains 15 residues. CDR1 and CDR2 from the germline V gene are SGHTS and YDEGEE.

The rearrangement links TRBV12-5 to TRBJ2-5; tentative D call: TRBD2 (6 bases). From germline, CDR1 is LGHNT and CDR2 FRNRAP. V lost 6 bases to trimming and J lost 3 bases, with 14 bases between them. The CDR3 runs 14 residues. The CDR3 region is CASGISGGKETQYF. CDR3 nucleotides: TGTGCTAGTGGGATTAGCGGTGGTAAAGAGACCCAGTACTTC.

The J gene is TRBJ1-2, the V gene TRBV29-1, with D unclear. Germline-derived CDR1 and CDR2 are SQVTM and ANQGSEA. Trimming cost V 1 base and J 8 bases, with 11 bases left between them. The CDR3 totals 12 residues. CDR3 DNA sequence: TGCAGCGTTGAAGGGCAGGTTGGGGGCTACACCTTC. The encoded protein is CSVEGQVGGYTF. The whole variable domain, filled in from reference TRBV29-1 and TRBJ1-2, reads SAVISQKPSRDICQRGTSLTIQCQVDSQVTMMFWYRQQPGQSLTLIATANQGSEATYESGFVIDKFPISRPNLTFSTLTVSNMSPEDSSIYLCSVEGQVGGYTFGSGTRLTVV.

This rearrangement joins TRBV5-5 to TRBJ1-4; no clear D. Germline loops: CDR1 SGHKS, CDR2 YYEKEE (reference sequence). The CDR3 totals 13 residues. V was cut by 3 bases and J by 1 base, with 4 bases left in between. In nucleotides, the CDR3 is TGTGCCAGCAGCTGGGGAACTAATGAAAAACTGTTTTTT. This gives the protein CASSWGTNEKLFF.

A few counts support this clonotype. The chain couples TRBV2 to TRBJ1-5; 8 positions match TRBD1. CDR1 and CDR2 from the germline V gene are SNHLY and FYNNEI. This CDR3 has 15 residues. The V gene end was trimmed by 6 bases and the J gene end by 4 bases; junction bases not matched to a gene: 8. CDR3: CASSDIRDRNQPQHF. The DNA of the CDR3 is TGTGCCAGCAGCGATATCCGGGACAGGAATCAGCCCCAGCATTTT.

V is TRBV5-5 and J is TRBJ1-1; possibly TRBD1 for D (6 bases). Germline values: CDR1 SGHKS, CDR2 YYEKEE (reference sequence). The length of the CDR3 is 12 residues. V was pared by 4 bases and J by 7 bases, with 11 bases between. CDR3 sequence reads: CASSPTGYEAFF. The CDR3 bases are TGTGCCAGCAGCCCAACAGGGTATGAAGCTTTCTTT. The full variable domain, completed using reference TRBV5-5 and TRBJ1-1, is DAGVTQSPTHLIKTRGQQVTLRCSPISGHKSVSWYQQVLGQGPQFIFQYYEKEERGRGNFPDRFSARQFPNYSSELNVNALLLGDSALYLCASSPTGYEAFFGQGTRLTVV.

This chain connects TRBV20-1 to TRBJ1-2, with 10 bases that match TRBD1. V shed 6 bases, J shed 0 bases, and the junction held 13 bases outside the gene matches. The CDR3 spans 17 residues. The V gene's germline CDR1 is DFQATT and CDR2 SNEGSKA (reference sequence). In DNA form, the CDR3 reads TGCAGTGCAAGTGGGGACAGGGGTGGTCGGGCTAACTATGGCTACACCTTC. Its translation is CSASGDRGGRANYGYTF.

The V gene is TRBV12-3 or TRBV12-4, the J gene TRBJ2-1, with 11 positions matching TRBD2. V dropped 6 bases and J dropped 3; count of bases not matched to a gene: 7. The CDR3 loop spans 16 amino acids. CDR3 in DNA: TGTGCCAGCAGCCCCACTAGCGGGAGTTTCTACAATGAGCAGTTCTTC. Protein: CASSPTSGSFYNEQFF.

The rearrangement links TRBV20-1 to TRBJ1-4, with TRBD1 matching 7 bases. V lost 6 bases and J lost 6; bases outside the gene matches: 7. CDR1 is DFQATT, CDR2 SNEGSKA, per germline (reference sequence). This CDR3 has 13 amino acids. The DNA of the CDR3 is TGCAGTGCAACAGGGGCTAGGGATGAAAAACTGTTTTTT. Protein: CSATGARDEKLFF.

The chain has TRBV7-3 and TRBJ2-7; 8 nucleotides line up with TRBD1. The trim removed 6 bases at V and 3 bases at J, leaving 4 bases unmatched. Germline assignment: CDR1 SGHTA and CDR2 FQGTGA. The CDR3 extends over 13 amino acids. CDR3 in DNA: TGTGCCAGCAGATTAGACAGGGGCTACGAGCAGTACTTC. This gives the protein CASRLDRGYEQYF.

The chain recombines TRBV12-3 or TRBV12-4 with TRBJ2-5; 9 bases map to TRBD1. The J call is doubtful: the DNA matches TRBJ2-7 better. The CDR3 extends over 15 amino acids. The CDR3 coding sequence is TGTGCCAGCAGTCCCCTCCCGGGACAGGGAGGCGAGCAGTACTTC. This sequence encodes CASSPLPGQGGEQYF.

The chain employs TRBV15 and TRBJ2-5, with 8 bases fitting TRBD2. The CDR3 consists of 14 residues. Trimming at V came to 4 bases and at J to 5 bases, leaving 6 bases not matched to a gene. Per germline, CDR1 LNHNV and CDR2 YYDKDF (reference sequence). CDR3 protein: CATSILGLAETQYF. The CDR3 DNA sequence: TGTGCCACCAGCATCCTCGGACTAGCTGAGACCCAGTACTTC.

This clonotype showed up just once. The chain recombines TRBV7-2 with TRBJ2-1, with D possibly being TRBD2 (8 bases). Germline assignment: CDR1 SGHTA and CDR2 FQGNSA. Trimming removed 4 bases at V and 6 bases at J, with 13 bases between. The CDR3 is made up of 14 amino acids. CDR3 coding DNA: TGTGCCAGCAGCTCAGGGGGGACTAGCAATGAGCAGTTCTTC. Its translation: CASSSGGTSNEQFF.

A few counts support this clonotype. The chain has TRBV7-3 and TRBJ2-1; D possibly uses TRBD1 or TRBD2 (5 bases each). This CDR3 has 14 residues. Germline V lookup: CDR1 SGHTA, CDR2 FQGTGA. The V and J ends lost 2 bases and 10 bases respectively, with 15 bases between them. Here the CDR3 reads CASSLDVGTREQFF. CDR3 DNA sequence: TGTGCCAGCAGCTTAGATGTGGGGACGAGGGAGCAGTTCTTC.

The V call is TRBV7-2, the J call TRBJ2-3; 7 bases line up with TRBD2. CDR3 size: 17 residues. CDR1 and CDR2 from the germline V gene are SGHTA and FQGNSA. Germline trimming cut 3 bases from V and 0 bases from J; bases unmatched to any gene: 9. The CDR3 is CASSLVGGDSSTDTQYF. CDR3 sequence (DNA): TGTGCCAGCAGCTTGGTGGGGGGGGACTCGAGCACAGATACGCAGTATTTT.

The chain combines TRBV14 with TRBJ1-2, with 7 nucleotides matching TRBD1. Germline CDR1 SGHDN, CDR2 FVKESK. The V segment lost 1 base and the J segment 8 bases; nucleotides outside the gene matches: 4. CDR3 length: 13 amino acids. The CDR3 sequence: CASSQGGTVGYTF. The CDR3 bases are TGTGCCAGCAGCCAAGGCGGGACAGTCGGCTACACCTTC.